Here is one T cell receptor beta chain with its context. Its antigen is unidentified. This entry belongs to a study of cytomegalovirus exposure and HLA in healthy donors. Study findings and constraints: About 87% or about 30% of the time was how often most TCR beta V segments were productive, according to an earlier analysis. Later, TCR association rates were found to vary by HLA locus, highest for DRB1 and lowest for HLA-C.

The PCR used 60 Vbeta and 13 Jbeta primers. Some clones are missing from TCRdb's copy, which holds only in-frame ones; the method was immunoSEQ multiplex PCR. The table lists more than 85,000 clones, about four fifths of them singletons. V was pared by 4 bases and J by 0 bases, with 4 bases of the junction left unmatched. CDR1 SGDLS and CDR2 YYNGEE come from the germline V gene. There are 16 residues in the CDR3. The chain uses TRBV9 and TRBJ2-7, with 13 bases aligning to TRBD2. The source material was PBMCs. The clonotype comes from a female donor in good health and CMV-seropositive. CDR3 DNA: TGTGCCAGCAGCCTAGGGACTAGCGGGGACTCCTACGAGCAGTACTTC. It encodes CASSLGTSGDSYEQYF.